These 7 T cell receptor beta chains originate from one sample sequenced in a study of STAT5B mutations in CD4+ large granular lymphocyte leukemia. Repertoires were generated with immunoSEQ multiplex PCR, while TCRdb's copy carries only in-frame clones and drops some. The sample includes fewer than 40,000 clones, roughly four fifths seen only once; the top ten take around 2.1%. Material: CD4+ T cells from blood buffy coats. The receptors come from a human donor in good health.

This rearrangement joins TRBV6-1 to TRBJ2-7, with 7 nucleotides matching TRBD1. Germline CDR1 MNHNS, CDR2 SASEGT. V lost 6 bases, J lost 0 bases, and 5 bases stayed unmatched. This CDR3 comprises 14 residues. CDR3 sequence: CASRSGTVSYEQYF. CDR3 bases: TGTGCCAGCAGATCCGGGACAGTCTCCTACGAGCAGTACTTC.

This chain's CDR3 is CAWSSRVYSNQPQHF. The CDR3 coding sequence is TGTGCCTGGAGTAGCCGGGTGTATAGCAATCAGCCCCAGCATTTT. The genes are TRBV30 and TRBJ1-5; no definite D call. Germline CDR1 is GTSNPN and CDR2 is SVGIG (reference sequence). Deletions cut 2 bases from V and 0 bases from J, with 11 bases between. The CDR3 covers 15 residues.

This clone appeared a single time. The DNA of the CDR3 is TGTGCCAGCAGCTTGGGACGTAAAACTAACTATGGCTACACCTTC. Protein sequence: CASSLGRKTNYGYTF. This chain connects TRBV5-6 to TRBJ1-2; no clear D. Germline V gene data show CDR1 as SGHDT and CDR2 as YYEEEE. V lost 0 bases, J lost 0 bases, and 9 bases lay in between. The CDR3 length is 15 residues.

The genes are TRBV5-4 and TRBJ1-1; D gene ambiguous. Germline CDR1 is SGHNT and CDR2 is YYREEE (reference sequence). V was cut by 0 bases and J by 1 base, with 10 bases left in between. The CDR3 runs 15 residues. CDR3: CASSLGVSGNTEAFF. The CDR3 nucleotides read TGTGCCAGCAGCTTGGGTGTTTCAGGGAACACTGAAGCTTTCTTT. Together with reference TRBV5-4 and TRBJ1-1, the CDR3 gives the full variable domain: ETGVTQSPTHLIKTRGQQVTLRCSSQSGHNTVSWYQQALGQGPQFIFQYYREEENGRGNFPPRFSGLQFPNYSSELNVNALELDDSALYLCASSLGVSGNTEAFFGQGTRLTVV.

V gene TRBV4-1 combines with J gene TRBJ1-3, with D possibly TRBD1 on 5 matching bases. The CDR3 is made up of 15 amino acids. The germline V gene has CDR1 MGHRA and CDR2 YSYEKL. Trimming took 2 bases from V and 4 from J, leaving 12 bases between them. This CDR3 reads CASSQSRVRGNTIYF. CDR3 sequence (DNA): TGCGCCAGCAGCCAATCCAGGGTACGCGGAAACACCATATATTTT.

The chain is built from TRBV2 and TRBJ1-1; D remains ambiguous. The germline gives CDR1 SNHLY, CDR2 FYNNEI. V was clipped by 1 base and J by 0 bases, with 12 bases between them. The CDR3 sequence is 16 residues long. In nucleotides, the CDR3 is TGTGCCAGCAGTGAAGGGTTCCCATCCATGAACACTGAAGCTTTCTTT. Translation gives CASSEGFPSMNTEAFF.

This sequence joins TRBV5-4 and TRBJ1-2; D may be TRBD1 (6 bases). From germline, CDR1 is SGHNT and CDR2 YYREEE (reference sequence). V shed 0 bases and J shed 6 bases, with 9 bases lying between them. The CDR3 totals 13 residues. The CDR3 protein is CASSLDRVDGYTF. The CDR3 DNA reads as TGTGCCAGCAGCTTGGACAGGGTCGATGGCTACACCTTC.